The 30 T cell receptor beta chains below all came from one sample that was sequenced in a study of neurological immune-mediated disorders. Each CDR3 protein gets one entry after TCRdb re-called the 5' RACE reads with MiXCR. Of some 61,000 distinct CDR3 sequences detected, around 4.2% appear once; the ten largest clones hold 1% to 1.5%. The source material was PBMCs. All receptors come from a man aged 25-45 years with multiple sclerosis.

This clonotype was found many times. The chain is built from TRBV5-6 and TRBJ2-7; D might be TRBD1 (5 bases). The CDR3 contains 14 residues. V was cut by 2 bases and J by 0 bases, with 9 bases left in between. Germline loops: CDR1 SGHDT, CDR2 YYEEEE. The CDR3 DNA is TGTGCCAGCAGCTTTACAGGTCTCTCCTACGAGCAGTACTTC. Amino acids: CASSFTGLSYEQYF.

This clonotype appeared many times. This chain links TRBV27 with TRBJ2-5, with D tentatively TRBD1 (5 bases). Trimming stripped 7 bases from V and 5 bases from J, with 8 bases between. CDR3 size: 11 residues. Looked up from germline, CDR1 is MNHEY and CDR2 is SMNVEV (reference sequence). DNA for the CDR3: TGTGCCAGCAAGGGGCTGGAGACCCAGTACTTC. It translates to CASKGLETQYF.

This clonotype has a count of ten or more. V gene TRBV29-1 combines with J gene TRBJ2-7; D is unresolved. The CDR3 runs to 11 residues. V was pared by 4 bases and J by 3 bases, with 7 bases between. The germline CDR1 and CDR2 sequences are SQVTM and ANQGSEA. The CDR3 loop is CSVARGYEQYF. The DNA for the CDR3 is TGCAGCGTTGCGAGAGGCTACGAGCAGTACTTC.

By sample fraction, this clonotype is medium-sized. The genes are TRBV15 and TRBJ2-2, with D perhaps TRBD1 or TRBD2 (6 bases each). The V end was cut by 10 bases, the J end by 3 bases, with 18 bases between. This CDR3 has 15 amino acids. Per the germline V gene, CDR1 is LNHNV and CDR2 is YYDKDF (reference sequence). The CDR3 protein is CASQKERGDTGELFF. CDR3 bases: TGTGCCAGCCAAAAGGAGAGGGGGGACACCGGGGAGCTGTTTTTT.

This clonotype appeared many times. The genes are TRBV5-1 and TRBJ2-3; 12 bases fit TRBD2. The CDR3 runs 14 residues. Per germline, CDR1 SGHRS and CDR2 YFSETQ. The V segment lost 4 bases and the J segment 9 bases; nucleotides outside the gene matches: 6. CDR3 residues: CASSLLTSGGTQYF. CDR3 in DNA: TGCGCCAGCAGCCTACTGACTAGCGGGGGAACGCAGTATTTT.

This clonotype was recorded many times. The gene calls are TRBV4-1 and TRBJ2-1; 7 positions agree with TRBD2. Germline CDR1 and CDR2: MGHRA and YSYEKL. The CDR3 totals 17 residues. V lost 1 base to trimming and J lost 0 bases; unmatched junction nucleotides: 6. CDR3 sequence: CASSQVWRGSSYNEQFF. The DNA of the CDR3 is TGCGCCAGCAGCCAAGTCTGGCGGGGGAGCTCCTACAATGAGCAGTTCTTC.

This clonotype was counted ten times or more. V and J are TRBV20-1 and TRBJ1-5, with D tentatively TRBD1 (6 bases). Trimming took off 4 bases at V and 0 bases at J, with 16 bases between the two ends. Looked up from germline, CDR1 is DFQATT and CDR2 is SNEGSKA (reference sequence). CDR3 length equals 16 residues. In DNA form, the CDR3 reads TGCAGTGCTATAACTCCGGGACACCCTAGCAATCAGCCCCAGCATTTT. This codes for CSAITPGHPSNQPQHF.

This clonotype was recorded at least ten times. The chain employs TRBV13 and TRBJ2-3; D is unclear. Trimming took off 3 bases at V and 0 bases at J, with 13 bases between the two ends. Germline assignment: CDR1 PRHDT and CDR2 FYEKMQ (reference sequence). The CDR3 extends over 16 amino acids. The CDR3, as DNA: TGTGCCAGCAGCTTCCTCTTGGACGAAAGCACAGATACGCAGTATTTT. Residues: CASSFLLDESTDTQYF.

This clonotype has a count of ten or more. J is TRBJ2-5 and V is TRBV7-6, with 9 bases that match TRBD2. The V gene end was trimmed by 5 bases and the J gene end by 0 bases; junction bases not matched to a gene: 13. This CDR3 spans 18 amino acids. Germline V gene lookup returns CDR1 SGHVS and CDR2 FNYEAQ. The CDR3 sequence: CASSLDERGVTYQETQYF. The CDR3 nucleotides read TGTGCCAGCAGCCTGGACGAGCGGGGGGTCACGTACCAAGAGACCCAGTACTTC. The full variable domain, with the rest looked up from reference TRBV7-6 and TRBJ2-5, is GAGVSQSPRYKVTKRGQDVALRCDPISGHVSLYWYRQALGQGPEFLTYFNYEAQQDKSGLPNDRFSAERPEGSISTLTIQRTEQRDSAMYRCASSLDERGVTYQETQYFGPGTRLLVL.

This clonotype has at least ten counts. J is TRBJ2-1 and V is TRBV10-3; a possible D gene is TRBD2 (5 bases). This CDR3 is 12 amino acids long. Per germline, CDR1 ENHRY and CDR2 SYGVKD. V shed 10 bases and J shed 3 bases, with 10 bases lying between them. CDR3 sequence (DNA): TGTGCCAGCTCGGGGTTCTACAATGAGCAGTTCTTC. The encoded protein is CASSGFYNEQFF.

This clonotype was seen repeatedly, ten times or more. This chain links TRBV5-1 with TRBJ2-7; 11 bases agree with TRBD2. The CDR3 consists of 16 residues. V dropped 2 bases and J dropped 4; count of bases not matched to a gene: 8. The germline V gene encodes CDR1 SGHRS and CDR2 YFSETQ. The CDR3 loop reads CASSFALLAGGYEQYF. The CDR3 nucleotides are TGCGCCAGCAGCTTCGCCCTTCTAGCGGGGGGTTACGAGCAGTACTTC.

This clonotype was observed at least ten times. This sequence joins TRBV7-2 and TRBJ2-3, with D possibly matching TRBD1 (7 bases). Germline V gives CDR1 SGHTA, CDR2 FQGNSA. This CDR3 has 14 amino acids. V was cut by 1 base and J by 13 bases, with 18 bases left in between. In DNA, the CDR3 is TGTGCCAGCAGCTTAGAGTCGGTGCGGGGACAGAAGTATTTT. Translated: CASSLESVRGQKYF.

This clonotype was observed many times. This rearrangement joins TRBV7-2 to TRBJ2-2, with D maybe TRBD2 (6 bases). Germline assignment: CDR1 SGHTA and CDR2 FQGNSA. CDR3 length: 16 amino acids. Trimming left V 4 bases short and J 8 bases short, with 20 bases between. This CDR3 reads CASSSSRTGAGGELFF. In DNA form, the CDR3 reads TGTGCCAGCAGCTCCTCCCGGACGGGAGCAGGGGGGGAGCTGTTTTTT.

This clonotype occurred a few times. The CDR3 here is CASSLKQNTEAFF. CDR3 in DNA: TGTGCCAGCAGTCTAAAGCAGAACACTGAAGCTTTCTTT. The chain links TRBV7-6 to TRBJ1-1; D not resolved. From germline, CDR1 is SGHVS and CDR2 FNYEAQ. The CDR3 is 13 residues long. Trimming removed 6 bases from V and 1 base from J, with 9 bases in between.

This clonotype occurred many times. The gene calls are TRBV4-1 and TRBJ1-1; D is uncertain. Trimming cost V 3 bases and J 4 bases, with 15 bases left between them. The CDR3 is made up of 15 amino acids. Germline lookup yields CDR1 MGHRA and CDR2 YSYEKL. CDR3 sequence reads: CASSHLLKGLTEAFF. Written as DNA, the CDR3 is TGCGCCAGCAGCCACCTCCTCAAGGGCCTCACTGAAGCTTTCTTT.

This clonotype was recorded at least ten times. V gene TRBV7-2 combines with J gene TRBJ1-2; D is perhaps TRBD1 (5 bases). The CDR3 consists of 14 residues. CDR1 and CDR2 from the germline V gene are SGHTA and FQGNSA. Trimming left V 7 bases short and J 4 bases short, with 16 bases between. The CDR3 DNA reads as TGTGCCAGCAAGCCCTGGGGCACTCTCTATGGCTACACCTTC. The encoded protein is CASKPWGTLYGYTF.

This clonotype showed up many times. The V call is TRBV30, the J call TRBJ1-1; tentative D call: TRBD1 (6 bases). CDR1 and CDR2 (germline): GTSNPN, SVGIG (reference sequence). V shed 2 bases and J shed 7 bases, with 11 bases lying between them. The CDR3 runs to 12 residues. This chain's CDR3 is CAWSQTGIEAFF. In DNA form, the CDR3 reads TGTGCCTGGAGTCAGACAGGAATTGAAGCTTTCTTT.

At least ten counts were recorded for this clonotype. The V and J genes are TRBV7-9 and TRBJ2-3; D remains unclear. The CDR3 has 12 amino acids. V was clipped by 5 bases and J by 6 bases, with 9 bases between them. Germline V lookup: CDR1 SEHNR, CDR2 FQNEAQ (reference sequence). The CDR3 DNA sequence: TGTGCCAGCAGCCCCGCGGTGGATACGCAGTATTTT. Translation gives CASSPAVDTQYF.

This clonotype has ten or more counts. This CDR3 is CSVPDFRKDGETQYF. The DNA for the CDR3 is TGCAGCGTACCGGACTTCCGAAAAGACGGGGAGACCCAGTACTTC. The chain carries TRBV29-1 and TRBJ2-5; tentative D call: TRBD2 (5 bases). V gave up 6 bases and J gave up 5 bases, with 22 bases separating them. The CDR3 covers 15 residues. Germline CDR1 is SQVTM and CDR2 is ANQGSEA.

At least ten counts were recorded for this clonotype. Here the CDR3 reads CASSQVETDSYEQYF. The CDR3 nucleotides read TGCGCCAGCAGCCAAGTGGAGACAGACAGCTACGAGCAGTACTTC. The chain couples TRBV4-1 to TRBJ2-7; D may be TRBD1 (5 bases). Germline V gene sequence: CDR1 MGHRA, CDR2 YSYEKL. CDR3 length: 15 amino acids. Trimming shortened V by 1 base and J by 3 bases, and 13 bases separated the two germline ends.

The V gene is TRBV20-1, the J gene TRBJ2-1; D is ambiguous. Germline lookup yields CDR1 DFQATT and CDR2 SNEGSKA (reference sequence). Trimming took 1 base from V and 3 from J, leaving 1 base between them. The CDR3 contains 11 residues. CDR3 region: CSARGYNEQFF. As DNA, the CDR3 is TGCAGTGCTAGAGGCTACAATGAGCAGTTCTTC.

This clonotype was counted many times. The chain employs TRBV10-3 and TRBJ1-6; no definite D call. V was pared by 4 bases and J by 0 bases, with 13 bases between. The CDR3 is made up of 17 amino acids. From germline, CDR1 is ENHRY and CDR2 SYGVKD. CDR3 residues: CAISVRQDGSYNSPLHF. The CDR3 nucleotides are TGTGCCATCAGTGTTCGGCAGGACGGCTCCTATAATTCACCCCTCCACTTT.

This clonotype was counted ten times or more. The rearrangement links TRBV5-1 to TRBJ1-1, with D uncertain. The germline V gene has CDR1 SGHRS and CDR2 YFSETQ. The V and J ends lost 2 bases and 1 base respectively, with 9 bases between them. The CDR3 extends over 14 amino acids. CDR3 in amino acids: CASSFDGGNTEAFF. The CDR3 nucleotides are TGCGCCAGCAGCTTTGACGGTGGGAACACTGAAGCTTTCTTT.

This clonotype has a count of ten or more. The CDR3 nucleotides read TGTGCCAGCAGCAGTCTGAGCGGGGGTAGGAGCTCCTACAATGAGCAGTTCTTC. The encoded protein is CASSSLSGGRSSYNEQFF. The chain links TRBV9 to TRBJ2-1, with 8 positions matching TRBD2. The CDR3 has 18 residues. V trimming: 4 bases; J trimming: 0 bases; junction bases outside the gene matches: 12. In germline, CDR1 is SGDLS, CDR2 YYNGEE.

The chain uses TRBV7-9 and TRBJ2-7, with D unresolved. Germline CDR1 SEHNR, CDR2 FQNEAQ (reference sequence). The CDR3 has 12 amino acids. V was pared by 5 bases and J by 5 bases, with 10 bases between. CDR3 protein: CASSRVIDEQYF. The CDR3 DNA follows: TGTGCCAGCAGCCGTGTCATTGACGAGCAGTACTTC.

The table lists this clonotype with many counts. The chain employs TRBV7-9 and TRBJ1-2; 11 nucleotides agree with TRBD1. Trimming cost V 5 bases and J 4 bases; bases outside gene matches: 18. The CDR3 length is 19 residues. Germline CDR1 reads SEHNR; CDR2 reads FQNEAQ (reference sequence). CDR3: CASSPYLGDRGKEGYGYTF. For the CDR3, the DNA is TGTGCCAGCAGCCCTTATTTGGGGGACAGGGGGAAAGAAGGCTATGGCTACACCTTC.

This clonotype was seen repeatedly, ten times or more. This chain uses TRBV10-3 with TRBJ1-1; D is unresolved. CDR1 is ENHRY, CDR2 SYGVKD, per germline. The CDR3 consists of 11 residues. Trimming cost V 6 bases and J 5 bases, with 7 bases left between them. The CDR3 region is CAIRAGTEAFF. The CDR3 DNA sequence: TGTGCCATCAGAGCCGGGACTGAAGCTTTCTTT.

This clonotype has ten or more counts. The chain has TRBV5-5 and TRBJ1-2; a possible D gene is TRBD1 (5 bases). V was pared by 0 bases and J by 6 bases, with 9 bases between. Germline V lookup: CDR1 SGHKS, CDR2 YYEKEE (reference sequence). CDR3 size: 13 residues. This CDR3 is CASSLGGDDGYTF. CDR3 in DNA: TGTGCCAGCAGCTTGGGGGGGGATGATGGCTACACCTTC.

In this sample, this clonotype turned up many times. The chain recombines TRBV20-1 with TRBJ1-5; 8 positions agree with TRBD1. This CDR3 is 14 amino acids long. Germline CDR1 and CDR2: DFQATT and SNEGSKA (reference sequence). V shed 1 base and J 9 bases; nucleotides not matched to a gene: 8. The CDR3 coding sequence is TGCAGTGCTAGAGCCGGGACAGGACCTGGGCCCCAGCATTTT. This sequence encodes CSARAGTGPGPQHF.

Ten or more counts support this clonotype. J is TRBJ2-1 and V is TRBV20-1, with D hard to call. Trimming stripped 3 bases from V and 4 bases from J, with 10 bases between. The CDR3 is 13 amino acids. Germline CDR1 DFQATT, CDR2 SNEGSKA (reference sequence). The chain's CDR3 is CSASKASYNEQFF. CDR3 sequence (DNA): TGCAGTGCTAGTAAGGCCAGTTACAATGAGCAGTTCTTC.